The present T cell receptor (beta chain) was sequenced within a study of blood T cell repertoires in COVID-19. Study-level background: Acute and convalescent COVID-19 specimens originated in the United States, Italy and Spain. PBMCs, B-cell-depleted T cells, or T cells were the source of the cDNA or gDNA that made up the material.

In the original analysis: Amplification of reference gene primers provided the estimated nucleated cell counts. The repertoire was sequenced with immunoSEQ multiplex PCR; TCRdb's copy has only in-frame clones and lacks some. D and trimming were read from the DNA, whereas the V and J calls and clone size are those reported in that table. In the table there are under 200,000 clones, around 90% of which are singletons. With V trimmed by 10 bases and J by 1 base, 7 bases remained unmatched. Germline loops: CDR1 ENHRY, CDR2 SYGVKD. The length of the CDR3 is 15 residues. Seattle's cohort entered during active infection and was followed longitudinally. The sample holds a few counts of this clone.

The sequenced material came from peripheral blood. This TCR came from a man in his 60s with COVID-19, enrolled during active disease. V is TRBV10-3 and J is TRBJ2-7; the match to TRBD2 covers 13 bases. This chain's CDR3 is CATKTSGGVSYEQYF. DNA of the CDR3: TGTGCCACTAAAACTAGCGGGGGGGTATCCTACGAGCAGTACTTC.